Sequencing of this T cell receptor (beta chain) was carried out in a study of T cells after yellow fever vaccination. At least ten counts were recorded for this clonotype. Production of TCR cDNA was by 5'RACE template switching, which also added a universal primer site and UMIs. TCRdb re-analysed the 5' RACE reads in MiXCR, keeping a single row per CDR3 protein. The table shows about 320,000 distinct CDR3 sequences, with 4% to 5.5% occurring only once. CDR1 is MGHRA, CDR2 YSYEKL, per germline. The CDR3 covers 13 residues. Trimming cost V 2 bases and J 3 bases, with 8 bases left between them. The sequences come from PBMCs, collected 15 days after the yellow fever booster vaccination. The TCR was taken from a young man who received the YFV17D yellow fever vaccine. V gene TRBV4-1 combines with J gene TRBJ2-7; D is unresolved. CDR3 sequence (DNA): TGCGCCAGCAGCCAAATCCCCAACTACGAGCAGTACTTC. Translation: CASSQIPNYEQYF.